This T cell receptor (beta chain) stems from a study of cytomegalovirus exposure and HLA in healthy donors. Measured with immunoSEQ multiplex PCR; TCRdb has only the in-frame clones, and not every one. The top ten clones hold 9.5% to 13% of a sample with 150,000 to 200,000 clones, almost 85% of them seen once. Study-level findings and limits: Some TCR beta chains (roughly 160 of them) were listed as cytomegalovirus-associated. Reports showed the classifier diagnosing cytomegalovirus status with high specificity and sensitivity. Subsequent analysis found a tendency for first-cohort TCR clusters to co-occur within the 120 validation repertoires.

As to this clone: Its antigen is currently unknown.

The germline V gene encodes CDR1 KGHSH and CDR2 LQKENI. This CDR3 spans 15 amino acids. Trimming at V came to 3 bases and at J to 8 bases, leaving 3 bases not matched to a gene. The chain joins TRBV18 to TRBJ2-1; the match to TRBD2 covers 14 bases. The sequence was obtained from a young man in good health and CMV-seropositive. Material: PBMCs. CDR3: CASSPGTSGSHEQFF. In nucleotides, the CDR3 is TGTGCCAGCTCACCTGGGACTAGCGGGAGTCATGAGCAGTTCTTC.